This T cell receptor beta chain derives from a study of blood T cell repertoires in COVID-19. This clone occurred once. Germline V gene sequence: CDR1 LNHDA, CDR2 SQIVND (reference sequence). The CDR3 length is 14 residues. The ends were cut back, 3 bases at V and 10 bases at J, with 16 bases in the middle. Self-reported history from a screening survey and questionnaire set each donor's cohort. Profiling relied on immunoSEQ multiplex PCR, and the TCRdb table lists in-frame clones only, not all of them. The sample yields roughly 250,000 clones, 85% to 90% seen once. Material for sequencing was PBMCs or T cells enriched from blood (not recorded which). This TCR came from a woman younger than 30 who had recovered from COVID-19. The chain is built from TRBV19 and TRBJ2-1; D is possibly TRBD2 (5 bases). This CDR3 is CASSIFGSRREQFF. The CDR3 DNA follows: TGTGCCAGTAGTATCTTTGGGAGTCGTAGAGAGCAGTTCTTC.